Sequencing of this TCR beta chain was carried out in a study of shared clonotypes between healthy human individuals. The CDR3 covers 13 residues. Germline assignment: CDR1 SGHRS and CDR2 YFSETQ. Deletions cut 5 bases from V and 5 bases from J, with 10 bases between. This clone appeared a few times. Only in-frame clones appear in the TCRdb table, and some are missing; sequencing was by immunoSEQ multiplex PCR. Here the sample spans 550,000 to 700,000 clones, roughly 73% being singletons. The sequence was obtained from a woman aged 30 to 39 in good health. The chain has TRBV5-1 and TRBJ2-2; D is uncertain. Sequences were obtained from memory CD4+ T cells sorted from blood. Documented subset: CD45RA-negative fraction. The CDR3 nucleotides are TGCGCCAGCAGTCAAATAGCAACCGGGGAGCTGTTTTTT. Protein: CASSQIATGELFF.